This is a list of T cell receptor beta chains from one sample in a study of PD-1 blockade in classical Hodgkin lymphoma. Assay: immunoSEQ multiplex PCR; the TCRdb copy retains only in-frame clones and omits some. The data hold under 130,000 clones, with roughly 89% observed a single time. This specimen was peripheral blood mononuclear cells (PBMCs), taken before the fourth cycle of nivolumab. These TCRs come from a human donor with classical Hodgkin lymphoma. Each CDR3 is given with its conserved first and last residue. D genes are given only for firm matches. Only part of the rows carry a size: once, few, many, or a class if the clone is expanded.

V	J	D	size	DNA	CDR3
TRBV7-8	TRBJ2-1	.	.	TGTGCCAGCAGCTCTAAGTCGCTTGGGGTTGAGCAGTTCTTC	CASSSKSLGVEQFF
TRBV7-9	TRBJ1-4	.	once	TGTGCCAGCAGCTTAGGGCCCAAGGCGGCTAATGAAAAACTGTTTTTT	CASSLGPKAANEKLFF
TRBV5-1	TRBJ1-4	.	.	TGCGCCAGCAGCTTGGATGCTCGGCTTCAGGGTGGGAATGAAAAACTGTTTTTT	CASSLDARLQGGNEKLFF
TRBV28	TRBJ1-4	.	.	TGTGCCAGCAGTCAACGCGGACAGTCATTGAATGAAAAACTGTTTTTT	CASSQRGQSLNEKLFF
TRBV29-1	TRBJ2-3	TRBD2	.	TGCAGCGTGGCCCACCCAGCGGGAGCTAGCACAGATACGCAGTATTTT	CSVAHPAGASTDTQYF
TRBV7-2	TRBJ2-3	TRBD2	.	TGTGCCAGCAGTGCCGCGGCGGGGGGCACAGATACGCAGTATTTT	CASSAAAGGTDTQYF
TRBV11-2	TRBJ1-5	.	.	TGTGCCAGCAGCTTAGGAGGGTACCAGCCCCAGCATTTT	CASSLGGYQPQHF
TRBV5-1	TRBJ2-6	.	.	TGCGCCAGCAGCTTGGCTGGTCAGGGGACTACCTCTGGGGCCAACGTCCTGACTTTC	CASSLAGQGTTSGANVLTF
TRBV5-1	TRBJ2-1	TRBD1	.	TGCGCCAGCACCCTTGCGGGACAGGGTTTCTACAATGAGCAGTTCTTC	CASTLAGQGFYNEQFF
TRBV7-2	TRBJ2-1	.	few	TGTGCCAGCAGCTTAAGGACGGTTAATGAGCAGTTCTTC	CASSLRTVNEQFF
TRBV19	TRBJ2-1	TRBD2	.	TGTGCCAGTAGTATTAGGCTAGCGGGAGGGGGTGCCTACAATGAGCAGTTCTTC	CASSIRLAGGGAYNEQFF
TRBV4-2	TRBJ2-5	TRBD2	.	TGTGCCAGCAGCCAAGAATGGTCAGGTTCAGTAACTAGCGGGAGGGCCCTGGGGGAGACCCAGTACTTC	CASSQEWSGSVTSGRALGETQYF
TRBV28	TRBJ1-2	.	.	TGTGCCAGCAGTCACCCTTGGGTGGGGGTTGACTATGGCTACACCTTC	CASSHPWVGVDYGYTF
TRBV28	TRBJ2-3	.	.	TGTGCCAGCACCACCCCCGCGCGGGAAGGGACAGATACGCAGTATTTT	CASTTPAREGTDTQYF
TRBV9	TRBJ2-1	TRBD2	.	TGTGCCAGCAGCGTAACCCCGACTAGCGGTTTTTACAATGAGCAGTTCTTC	CASSVTPTSGFYNEQFF
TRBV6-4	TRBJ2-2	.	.	TGTGCCAGCAGTGACAAGAACACCGGGGAGCTGTTTTTT	CASSDKNTGELFF
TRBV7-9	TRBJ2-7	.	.	TGTGCCAGCAGCTTAAGGTCTCACGGGAGAGACGAGCAGTACTTC	CASSLRSHGRDEQYF
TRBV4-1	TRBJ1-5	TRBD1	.	TGCGCCAGCAGCCAGGAGGGACAGGGGGACAATCAGCCCCAGCATTTT	CASSQEGQGDNQPQHF
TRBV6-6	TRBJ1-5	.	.	TGTGCCAGCAGTTTCGGCACAGGGCATCAGCCCCAGCATTTT	CASSFGTGHQPQHF
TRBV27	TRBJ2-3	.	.	TGTGCCAGCAGCCAATCGACCCGGCAGGGCACAGATACGCAGTATTTT	CASSQSTRQGTDTQYF
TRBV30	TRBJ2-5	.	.	TGTGCCTGGAGTCGGACAGCCCCTGGGGGGACCCAGTACTTC	CAWSRTAPGGTQYF
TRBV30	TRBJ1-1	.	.	TGTGCCTGGAGTGTACTAGGTGGATTGAACACTGAAGCTTTCTTT	CAWSVLGGLNTEAFF
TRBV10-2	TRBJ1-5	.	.	TGCGCCAGCAGTGAGGCAGGTTTGGGGAATCAGCCCCAGCATTTT	CASSEAGLGNQPQHF
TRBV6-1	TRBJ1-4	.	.	TGTGCCAGCCAGGCGACAGGAATTAATGAAAAACTGTTTTTT	CASQATGINEKLFF
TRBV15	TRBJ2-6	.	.	TGTGCCACCAGCAGCCGCGGATTTAGCTCTGGGGCCAACGTCCTGACTTTC	CATSSRGFSSGANVLTF
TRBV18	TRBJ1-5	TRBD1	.	TGTGCCAGCTCACCACCGGGGACAGGGGGCCTTAGCAATCAGCCCCAGCATTTT	CASSPPGTGGLSNQPQHF
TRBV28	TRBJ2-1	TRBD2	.	TGTGCCAGCAGTTTGCATCTAGCGGGAACCTCGGAGATCTTC	CASSLHLAGTSEIF
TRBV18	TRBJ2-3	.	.	TGTGCCAGCTCACCGGCTAGCCCAGATACGCAGTATTTT	CASSPASPDTQYF
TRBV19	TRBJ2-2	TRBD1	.	TGTGCCAGTAGTATGACAGGGGGGCTGACCACCGGGGAGCTGTTTTTT	CASSMTGGLTTGELFF
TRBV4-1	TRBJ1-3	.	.	TGCGCCAGCAGCCAAGGCCTGGGGACTGGAAACACCATATATTTT	CASSQGLGTGNTIYF
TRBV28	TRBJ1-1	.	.	TGTGCCAGCAGTTTACGGTCTAGGCTACCCGGGGCTTTCTTT	CASSLRSRLPGAFF
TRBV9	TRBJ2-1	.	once	TGTGCCAGCAGCTCAGGGGCACTCGACAATGAGCAGTTCTTC	CASSSGALDNEQFF
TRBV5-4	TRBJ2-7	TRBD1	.	TGTGCCAGCAGCTTCTCGGACAGGGGATACGAGCAGTACTTC	CASSFSDRGYEQYF
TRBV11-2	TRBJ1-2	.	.	TGTGCCAGCAGCTCTGAGGGTTTCCCAATAGTACCATATGGCTACACCTTC	CASSSEGFPIVPYGYTF
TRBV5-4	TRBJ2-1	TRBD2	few	TGTGCCAGCAGCTTGGGTCTAGCGGACAATGAGCAGTTCTTC	CASSLGLADNEQFF
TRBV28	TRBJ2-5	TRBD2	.	TGTGCCAGCAGCCGCAATCCGGGACTAGCGGGAGGAGAGACCCAGTACTTC	CASSRNPGLAGGETQYF
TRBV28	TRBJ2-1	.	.	TGTGCCAGCAGTAAAGGACTCCTAGGGAATGAGCAGTTCTTC	CASSKGLLGNEQFF
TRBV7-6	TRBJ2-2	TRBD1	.	TGTGCCAGCACCGGACAGGACTCCACCGGGGAGCTGTTTTTT	CASTGQDSTGELFF
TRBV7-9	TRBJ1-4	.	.	TGTGCCAGCAGCCCCCGGACTTTACAGGGTGAAAAACTGTTTTTT	CASSPRTLQGEKLFF
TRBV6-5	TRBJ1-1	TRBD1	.	TGTGCCAGCAGCCGGACAGGGCTAGAATCTGAAGCTTTCTTT	CASSRTGLESEAFF
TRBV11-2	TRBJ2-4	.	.	TGTGCCAGCAGCTTAGGATTCGGCGGGTTCCCGAGTCGATACTTC	CASSLGFGGFPSRYF
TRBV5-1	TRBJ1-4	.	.	TGCGCCAGCAGCTTAACGGGCTCGGTTAATGAAAAACTGTTTTTT	CASSLTGSVNEKLFF
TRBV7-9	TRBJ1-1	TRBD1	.	TGTGCCAGCAGCTCCCGGACAGGGAGGGACACTGAAGCTTTCTTT	CASSSRTGRDTEAFF
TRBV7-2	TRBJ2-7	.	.	TGTGCCAGCAGCTTAGATCCGGGAAAGTCCTACGAGCAGTACTTC	CASSLDPGKSYEQYF
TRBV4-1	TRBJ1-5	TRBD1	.	TGCGCCAGCAGCCAAACAGGGGGTCAGCCCCAGCATTTT	CASSQTGGQPQHF
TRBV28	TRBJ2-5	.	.	TGTGCCAGCACCCCCTCGGTCCCGGGGAAGACCCAGTACTTC	CASTPSVPGKTQYF
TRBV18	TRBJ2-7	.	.	TGTGCCAGCTCAGGAACTTACGAGCAGTACTTC	CASSGTYEQYF
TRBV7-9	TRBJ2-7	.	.	TGTGCCAGCAGCGGACGAGCGACTAGAGCCTACGAGCAGTACTTC	CASSGRATRAYEQYF
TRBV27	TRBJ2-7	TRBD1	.	TGTGCCAGCAGCTCGGACAGGGCGGGAGAGCAGTACTTC	CASSSDRAGEQYF
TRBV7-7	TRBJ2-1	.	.	TGTGCTAGCAGCTTATCCGGGACTCCAAATGAGCAGTTCTTC	CASSLSGTPNEQFF
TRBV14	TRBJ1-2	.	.	TGTGCCAGCAGCCAAGGGGTAAGGGAAGAGAATGGCTACACCTTC	CASSQGVREENGYTF
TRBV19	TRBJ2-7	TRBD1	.	TGTGCCTCGACCCGGACCGGGACAGCTTTCTACGAGCAGTACTTC	CASTRTGTAFYEQYF
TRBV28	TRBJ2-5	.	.	TGTGCCAGCAGATTGGGGGGCGGGGAGACCCAGTACTTC	CASRLGGGETQYF
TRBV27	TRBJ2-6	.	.	TGTGCCAGCAGTCAGGCCTCTGGGGCCAACGTCCTGACTTTC	CASSQASGANVLTF
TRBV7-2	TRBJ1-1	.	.	TGTGCCAGCAGCTCCAGACCCCCCCGGGGAGGTAACACTGAAGCTTTCTTT	CASSSRPPRGGNTEAFF